This TCR beta chain was obtained from a study of blood T cells in healthy people across ages. In regard to this clonotype: What it recognizes is unknown.

The CDR3 length is 11 residues. Germline loops: CDR1 MNHEY, CDR2 SVGEGT. V shed 2 bases and J shed 7 bases, with 5 bases lying between them. The authors ran a second PCR of about 6 to 12 cycles using a sample-barcoded 5' primer and a J-beta primer mix. TCRdb processed the 5' RACE reads anew with MiXCR; each CDR3 protein has one entry. The table has hundreds of thousands of distinct CDR3 sequences, 45% to 60% seen once; the top ten hold around 50%. The sample, approximately 10 milliliters of peripheral blood, was drawn from each donor. General study results and limits: The diversity estimates, figures obtained from one million T cells, were considered underestimates.

The receptor's source is a man aged 55 to 70 in good health. The rearrangement links TRBV6-2 or TRBV6-3 to TRBJ2-5; no clear D gene. Sequencing was carried out using blood. DNA for the CDR3: TGTGCCAGCAGTTACAGCAGGACCCAGTACTTC. Its protein product is CASSYSRTQYF.